This TCR beta chain comes out of a study of breast tumors, draining lymph nodes, adjacent tissues (dated by TCRdb to about 2016). Broadly, across the study: TCR beta repertoires were compared across tumor, adjacent nontumor tissue and axillary lymph nodes obtained from breast cancer patients. In human breast cancer, the study set out to evaluate how tumor, surrounding tissue and draining lymph node repertoires relate to one another and whether T cells may move between these sites. Overall study outcomes, separate from this receptor: The study presented the conclusion that tumor T cells originate in lymph nodes as consistent with a hypothesis, not as something directly demonstrated. The data were judged consistent with most tumor T cells deriving from the lymph node and then expanding within tumor tissue. In luminal-like breast cancer, tumor and nontumor tissue repertoires resembled each other significantly more than in basal-like breast cancer. Tumor T-cell repertoires showed less diversity than lymph node repertoires and more diversity than nontumor tissue repertoires, and tumor T-cell repertoires showed preferential V and J gene usage.

Lymph node samples were obtained from the axillary draining lymph nodes of breast cancer patients. About this clonotype itself: No cognate antigen has been identified for it. No base quality values were provided; no much bigger clone lies one nucleotide off.

Sequenced using an Illumina HiSeq 2000. TCR beta chain libraries were generated by multiplex PCR amplification. The amplified TCR beta chain products were analyzed by high-throughput sequencing. The raw public reads went through TCRdb reprocessing: fastp at Q25, MiXCR clone calling, in-frame beta chains kept. Identical CDR3 proteins give one entry, which carries the most common genes and DNA. Across this sample there are roughly 130,000 distinct CDR3 sequences, with around a third seen only once. About 2.5% of the sample lies in the top ten. Relative to germline, V is missing 0 bases and J is missing 5 bases, with 8 bases of the junction outside any gene match. Reading the germline V gene gives CDR1 LGHNA and CDR2 YNFKEQ. The cysteine opens and the phenylalanine closes a CDR3 of 18 amino acids. Just CDR3 DNA is preserved here, 54 bases in frame from base 1.

This receptor was identified in a female donor with breast cancer. Some clones in this sample may be carry-over from other donors' samples. The receptor chain draws on TRBV4-2 and TRBJ2-2; 11 bases in the junction line up with TRBD1. The sample was axillary lymph node tissue. The sequenced DNA is TGTGCCAGCAGCCAAGATCTAGCCGGGACAGGGGGGACCGGGGAGCTGTTTTTT. Its protein reads: CASSQDLAGTGGTGELFF.